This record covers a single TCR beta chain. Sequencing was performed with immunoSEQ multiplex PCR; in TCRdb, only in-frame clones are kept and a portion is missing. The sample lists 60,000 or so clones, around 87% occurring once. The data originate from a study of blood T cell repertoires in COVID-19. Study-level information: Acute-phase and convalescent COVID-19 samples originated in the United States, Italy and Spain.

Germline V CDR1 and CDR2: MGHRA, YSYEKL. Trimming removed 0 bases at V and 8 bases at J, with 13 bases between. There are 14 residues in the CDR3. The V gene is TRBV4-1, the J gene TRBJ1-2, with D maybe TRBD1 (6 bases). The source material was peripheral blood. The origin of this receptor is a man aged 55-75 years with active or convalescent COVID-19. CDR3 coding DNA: TGCGCCAGCAGCCAAGATACAGGGTCGGGAGGCTACACCTTC. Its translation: CASSQDTGSGGYTF.